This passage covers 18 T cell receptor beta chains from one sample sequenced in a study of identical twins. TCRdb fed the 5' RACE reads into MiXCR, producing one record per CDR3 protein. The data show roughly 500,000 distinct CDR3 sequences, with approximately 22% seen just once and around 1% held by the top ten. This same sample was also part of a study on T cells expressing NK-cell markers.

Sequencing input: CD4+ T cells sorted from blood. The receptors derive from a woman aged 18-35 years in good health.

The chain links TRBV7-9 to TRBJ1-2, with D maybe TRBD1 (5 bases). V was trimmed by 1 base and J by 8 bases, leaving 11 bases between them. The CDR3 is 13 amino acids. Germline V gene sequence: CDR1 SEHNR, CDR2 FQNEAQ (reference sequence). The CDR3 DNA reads TGTGCCAGCAGCTTAGTAAGGGGCACGGGCTACACCTTC. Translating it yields CASSLVRGTGYTF.

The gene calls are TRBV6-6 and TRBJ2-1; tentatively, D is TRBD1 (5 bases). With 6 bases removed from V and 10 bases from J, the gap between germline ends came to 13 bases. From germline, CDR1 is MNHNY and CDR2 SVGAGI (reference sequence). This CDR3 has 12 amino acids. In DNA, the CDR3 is TGTGCCAGCAGGGATAGGGGTGAAGAGCAGTTCTTC. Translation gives CASRDRGEEQFF.

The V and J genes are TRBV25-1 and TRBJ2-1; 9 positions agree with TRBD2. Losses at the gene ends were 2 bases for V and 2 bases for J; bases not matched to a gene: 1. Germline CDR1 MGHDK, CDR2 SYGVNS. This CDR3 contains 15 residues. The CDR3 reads CASSERGGAYNEQFF. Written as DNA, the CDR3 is TGTGCCAGCAGTGAACGCGGGGGGGCCTACAATGAGCAGTTCTTC.

The CDR3 protein is CSALTGGKNIQYF. The CDR3 region has the DNA TGCAGTGCATTAACAGGGGGCAAAAACATTCAGTACTTC. The rearrangement joins TRBV20-1 to TRBJ2-4, with 8 bases aligning to TRBD1. V dropped 6 bases and J dropped 3; count of bases not matched to a gene: 4. Per the germline V gene, CDR1 is DFQATT and CDR2 is SNEGSKA (reference sequence). This CDR3 comprises 13 residues.

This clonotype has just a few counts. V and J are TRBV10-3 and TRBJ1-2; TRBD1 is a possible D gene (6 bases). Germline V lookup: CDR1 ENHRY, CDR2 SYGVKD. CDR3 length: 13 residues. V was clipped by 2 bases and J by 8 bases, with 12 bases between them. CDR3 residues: CAISETGAGGYTF. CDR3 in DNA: TGTGCCATCAGTGAGACGGGGGCTGGAGGCTACACCTTC.

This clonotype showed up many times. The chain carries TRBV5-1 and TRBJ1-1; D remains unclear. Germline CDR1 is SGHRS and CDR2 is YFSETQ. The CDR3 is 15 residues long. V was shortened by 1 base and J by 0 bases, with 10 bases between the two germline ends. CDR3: CASSLSGNMNTEAFF. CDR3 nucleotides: TGCGCCAGCAGCTTGTCGGGCAATATGAACACTGAAGCTTTCTTT.

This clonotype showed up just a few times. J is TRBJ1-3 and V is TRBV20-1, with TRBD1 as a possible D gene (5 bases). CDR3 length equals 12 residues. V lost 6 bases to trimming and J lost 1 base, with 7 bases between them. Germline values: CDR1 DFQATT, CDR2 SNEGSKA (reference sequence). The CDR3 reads CSAAGSGNTIYF. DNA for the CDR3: TGCAGTGCCGCAGGGTCTGGAAACACCATATATTTT.

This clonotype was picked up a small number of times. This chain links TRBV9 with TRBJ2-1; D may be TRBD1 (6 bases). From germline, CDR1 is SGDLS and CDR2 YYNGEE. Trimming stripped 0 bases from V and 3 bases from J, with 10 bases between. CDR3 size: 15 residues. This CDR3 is CASSVGGPYYNEQFF. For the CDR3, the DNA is TGTGCCAGCAGCGTAGGGGGGCCCTACTACAATGAGCAGTTCTTC.

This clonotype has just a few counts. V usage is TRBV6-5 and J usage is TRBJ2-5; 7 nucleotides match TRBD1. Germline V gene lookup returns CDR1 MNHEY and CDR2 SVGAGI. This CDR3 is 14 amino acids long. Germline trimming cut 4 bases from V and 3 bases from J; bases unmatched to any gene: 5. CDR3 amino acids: CASSFLDREETQYF. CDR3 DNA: TGTGCCAGCAGTTTTTTAGACAGGGAAGAGACCCAGTACTTC.

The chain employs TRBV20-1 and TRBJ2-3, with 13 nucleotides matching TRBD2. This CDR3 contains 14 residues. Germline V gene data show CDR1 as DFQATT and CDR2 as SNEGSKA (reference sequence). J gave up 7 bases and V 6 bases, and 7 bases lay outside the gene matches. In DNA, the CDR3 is TGCAGTGCACGGACTAGCGGGGGCGGGAATACGCAGTATTTT. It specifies CSARTSGGGNTQYF.

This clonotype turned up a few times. The DNA of the CDR3 is TGTGCCAGCAGATCGACTAGCCCCGGGGAGCTGTTTTTT. This codes for CASRSTSPGELFF. The chain recombines TRBV12-3 or TRBV12-4 with TRBJ2-2; TRBD2 matches 7 bases. The CDR3 extends over 13 amino acids. V was clipped by 6 bases and J by 6 bases; unmatched bases: 4.

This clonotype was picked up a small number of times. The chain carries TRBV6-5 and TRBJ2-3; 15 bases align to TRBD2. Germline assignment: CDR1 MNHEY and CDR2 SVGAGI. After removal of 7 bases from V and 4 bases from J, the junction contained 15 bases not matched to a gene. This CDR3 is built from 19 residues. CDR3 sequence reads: CASNWPGLAGGKGADTQYF. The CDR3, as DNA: TGTGCCAGCAATTGGCCGGGACTAGCGGGGGGCAAAGGGGCAGATACGCAGTATTTT.

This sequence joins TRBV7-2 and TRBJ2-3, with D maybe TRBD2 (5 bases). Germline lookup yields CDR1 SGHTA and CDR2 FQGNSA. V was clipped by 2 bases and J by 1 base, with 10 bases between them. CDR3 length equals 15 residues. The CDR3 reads CASSLSLARTDTQYF. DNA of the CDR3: TGTGCCAGCAGCTTATCGCTAGCTCGCACAGATACGCAGTATTTT.

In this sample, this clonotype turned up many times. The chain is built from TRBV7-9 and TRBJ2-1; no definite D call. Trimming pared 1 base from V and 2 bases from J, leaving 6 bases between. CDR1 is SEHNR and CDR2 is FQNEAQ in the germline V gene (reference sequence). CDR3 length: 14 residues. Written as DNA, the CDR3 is TGTGCCAGCAGCTTAGAAGCAGCCTACAATGAGCAGTTCTTC. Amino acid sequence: CASSLEAAYNEQFF.

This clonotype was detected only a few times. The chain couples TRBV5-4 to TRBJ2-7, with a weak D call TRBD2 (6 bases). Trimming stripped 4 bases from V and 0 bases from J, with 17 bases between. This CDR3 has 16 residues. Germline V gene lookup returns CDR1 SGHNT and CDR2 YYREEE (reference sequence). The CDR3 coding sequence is TGTGCCAGCAGCCTCGGAGGGTCCCGGAGCTCCTACGAGCAGTACTTC. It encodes CASSLGGSRSSYEQYF.

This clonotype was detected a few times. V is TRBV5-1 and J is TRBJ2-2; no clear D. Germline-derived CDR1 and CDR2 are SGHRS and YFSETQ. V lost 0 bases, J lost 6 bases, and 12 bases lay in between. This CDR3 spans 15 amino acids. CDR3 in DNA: TGCGCCAGCAGCTTGGAGCGCCCTCTGGCCGGGGAGCTGTTTTTT. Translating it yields CASSLERPLAGELFF.

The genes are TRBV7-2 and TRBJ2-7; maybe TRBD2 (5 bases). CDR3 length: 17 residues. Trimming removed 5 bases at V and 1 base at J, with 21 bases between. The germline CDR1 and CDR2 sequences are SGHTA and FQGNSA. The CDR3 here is CASSPHNNGRGSYEQYF. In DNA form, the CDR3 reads TGTGCCAGCAGCCCGCATAATAACGGTCGGGGATCCTACGAGCAGTACTTC.

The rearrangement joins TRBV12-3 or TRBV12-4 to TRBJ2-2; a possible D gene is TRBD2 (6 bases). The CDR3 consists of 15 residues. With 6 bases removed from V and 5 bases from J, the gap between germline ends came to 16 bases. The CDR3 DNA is TGTGCCAGCAGCCCTAGGAGGGTTGGAACCGGGGAGCTGTTTTTT. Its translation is CASSPRRVGTGELFF.